The clone carrying this TCR beta chain has just a few counts. The antigen is unknown. The study reverse transcribed the entire isolated RNA, so it sequenced expressed TCRB transcripts. Data came from immunoSEQ multiplex PCR; TCRdb stores just in-frame clones and leaves some out. This table holds a few hundred thousand clones, roughly 12% found once. This CDR3 has 14 amino acids. The V gene end was trimmed by 4 bases and the J gene end by 8 bases; junction bases not matched to a gene: 8. Germline CDR1 and CDR2: LNHNV and YYDKDF (reference sequence). This record belongs to a study of beta chain features in type 1 diabetes. Looking at the study overall: Sorted cells, roughly 98,000,000 in number, were examined across all samples. Study results and caveats: Shortening of TCRB CDR3s, moderate but significant, appeared in all four CD4+ subsets of Type 1 diabetes patients.

Sequenced sample: naive CD4+ T cells from blood. This receptor was taken from a woman aged 18-35 years with type 1 diabetes. The chain combines TRBV15 with TRBJ2-1; 7 bases align to TRBD2. CDR3 loop: CATSTRLASDEQFF. In nucleotides, the CDR3 is TGTGCCACCAGCACCCGACTAGCCAGTGATGAGCAGTTCTTC.